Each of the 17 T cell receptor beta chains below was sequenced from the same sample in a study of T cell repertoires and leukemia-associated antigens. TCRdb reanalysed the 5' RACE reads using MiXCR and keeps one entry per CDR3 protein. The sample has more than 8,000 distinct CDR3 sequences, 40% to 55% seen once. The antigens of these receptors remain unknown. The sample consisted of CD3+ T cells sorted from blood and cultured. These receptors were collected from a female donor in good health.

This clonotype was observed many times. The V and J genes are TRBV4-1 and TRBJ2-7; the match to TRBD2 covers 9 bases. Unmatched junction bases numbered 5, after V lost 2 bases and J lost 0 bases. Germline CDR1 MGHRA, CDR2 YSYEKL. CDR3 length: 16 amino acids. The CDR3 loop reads CASSQHGLARSYEQYF. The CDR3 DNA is TGCGCCAGCAGCCAACACGGACTAGCGCGCTCCTACGAGCAGTACTTC.

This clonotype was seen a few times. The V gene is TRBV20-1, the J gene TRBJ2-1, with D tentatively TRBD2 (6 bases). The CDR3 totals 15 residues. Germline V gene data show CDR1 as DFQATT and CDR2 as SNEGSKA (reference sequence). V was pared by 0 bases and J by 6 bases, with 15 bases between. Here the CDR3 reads CSAREAGFLSNEQFF. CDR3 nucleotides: TGCAGTGCTAGAGAGGCGGGATTCCTTAGCAATGAGCAGTTCTTC.

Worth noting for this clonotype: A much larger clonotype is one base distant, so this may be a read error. The DNA of the CDR3 is TGTGCCAGCAGTTTTCGGTCGGCCGGGGAGCTGCTTTTT. This gives the protein CASSFRSAGELLF. The rearrangement joins TRBV5-4 to TRBJ2-2; tentative D call: TRBD2 (5 bases). In germline, CDR1 is SGHNT, CDR2 YYREEE (reference sequence). The CDR3 contains 13 residues.

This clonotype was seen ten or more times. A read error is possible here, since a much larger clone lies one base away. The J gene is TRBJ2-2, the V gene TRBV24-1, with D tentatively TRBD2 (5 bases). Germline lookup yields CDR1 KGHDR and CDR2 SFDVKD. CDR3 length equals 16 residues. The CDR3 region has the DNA TGTGTCACCAGTGATTTGCGAACCCGGGGCACCGGGGAGCTGTTTTTT. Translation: CVTSDLRTRGTGELFF.

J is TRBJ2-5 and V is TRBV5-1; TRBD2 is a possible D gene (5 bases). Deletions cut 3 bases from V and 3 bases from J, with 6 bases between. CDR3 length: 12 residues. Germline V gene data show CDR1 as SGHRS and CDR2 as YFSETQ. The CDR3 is CASSWGEETQYF. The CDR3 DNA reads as TGCGCCAGCAGCTGGGGAGAAGAGACCCAGTACTTC.

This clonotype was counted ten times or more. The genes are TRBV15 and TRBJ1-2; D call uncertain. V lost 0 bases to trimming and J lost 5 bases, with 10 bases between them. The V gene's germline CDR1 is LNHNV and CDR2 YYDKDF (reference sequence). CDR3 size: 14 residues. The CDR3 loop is CATSRDRASYGYTF. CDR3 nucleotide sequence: TGTGCCACCAGCAGAGATCGGGCATCATATGGCTACACCTTC.

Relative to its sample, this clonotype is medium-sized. CDR3 nucleotide sequence: TGCAGTGCTTTCTCGCTCGGGGCTGCTCCCTTTGTTCGTGAACCAGAGACCCAGTACTTC. Its protein product is CSAFSLGAAPFVREPETQYF. V and J are TRBV20-1 and TRBJ2-5, with D perhaps given as TRBD1 or TRBD2 (5 bases each). Per the germline V gene, CDR1 is DFQATT and CDR2 is SNEGSKA (reference sequence). The CDR3 length is 20 residues. The V and J ends lost 5 bases and 4 bases respectively, with 35 bases between them.

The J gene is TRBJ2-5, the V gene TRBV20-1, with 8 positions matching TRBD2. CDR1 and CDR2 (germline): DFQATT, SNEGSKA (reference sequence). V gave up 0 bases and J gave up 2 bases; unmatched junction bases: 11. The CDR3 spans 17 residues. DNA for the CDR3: TGCAGTGCTAGAGATCGTAGAGGTAGCGGGAAACAAGAGACCCAGTACTTC. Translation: CSARDRRGSGKQETQYF.

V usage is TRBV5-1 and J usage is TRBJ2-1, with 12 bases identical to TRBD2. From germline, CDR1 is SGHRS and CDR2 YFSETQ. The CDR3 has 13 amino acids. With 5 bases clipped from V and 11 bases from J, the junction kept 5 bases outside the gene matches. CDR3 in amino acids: CASRASGRDQQFF. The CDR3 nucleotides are TGCGCCAGCAGGGCTAGCGGGAGGGATCAGCAGTTCTTC.

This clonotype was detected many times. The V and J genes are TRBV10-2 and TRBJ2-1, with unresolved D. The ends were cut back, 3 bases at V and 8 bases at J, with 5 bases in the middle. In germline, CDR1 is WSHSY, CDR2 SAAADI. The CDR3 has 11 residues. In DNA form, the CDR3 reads TGCGCCAGCAGTGATTCTGATGAGCAGTTCTTC. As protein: CASSDSDEQFF.

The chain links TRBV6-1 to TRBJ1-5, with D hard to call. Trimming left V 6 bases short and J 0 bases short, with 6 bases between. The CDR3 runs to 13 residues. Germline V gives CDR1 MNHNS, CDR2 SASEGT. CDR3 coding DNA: TGTGCCAGCAGGACCATTAGCAATCAGCCCCAGCATTTT. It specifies CASRTISNQPQHF.

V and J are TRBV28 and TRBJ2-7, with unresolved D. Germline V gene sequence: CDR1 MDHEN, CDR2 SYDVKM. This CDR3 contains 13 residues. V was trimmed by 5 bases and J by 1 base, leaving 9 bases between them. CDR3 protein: CASSLLESYEQYF. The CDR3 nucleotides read TGTGCCAGCAGTCTCCTGGAGTCCTACGAGCAGTACTTC.

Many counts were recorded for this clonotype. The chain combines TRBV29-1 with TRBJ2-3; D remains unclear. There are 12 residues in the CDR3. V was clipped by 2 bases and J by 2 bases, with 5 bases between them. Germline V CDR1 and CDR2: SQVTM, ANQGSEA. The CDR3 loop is CSVEQATDTQYF. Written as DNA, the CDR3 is TGCAGCGTTGAACAGGCCACAGATACGCAGTATTTT.

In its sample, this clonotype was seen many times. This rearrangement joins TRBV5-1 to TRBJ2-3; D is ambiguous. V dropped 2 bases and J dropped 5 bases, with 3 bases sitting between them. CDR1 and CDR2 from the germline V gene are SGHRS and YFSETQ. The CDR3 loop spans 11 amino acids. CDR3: CASSLRDTQYF. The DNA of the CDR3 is TGCGCCAGCAGCTTAAGAGATACGCAGTATTTT.

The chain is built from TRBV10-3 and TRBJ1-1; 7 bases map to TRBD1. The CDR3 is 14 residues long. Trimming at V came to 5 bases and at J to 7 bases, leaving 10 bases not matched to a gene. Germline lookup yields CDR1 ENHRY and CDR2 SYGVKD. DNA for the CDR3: TGTGCCATCAGTCCGGACAGGCCACCCTATGAAGCTTTCTTT. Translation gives CAISPDRPPYEAFF.

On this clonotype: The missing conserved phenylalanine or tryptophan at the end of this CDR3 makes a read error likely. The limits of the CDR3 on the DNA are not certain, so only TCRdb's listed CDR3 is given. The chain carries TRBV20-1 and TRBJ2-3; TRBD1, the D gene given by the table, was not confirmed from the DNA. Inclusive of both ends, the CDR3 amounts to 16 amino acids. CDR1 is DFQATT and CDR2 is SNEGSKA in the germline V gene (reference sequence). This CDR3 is CSASWDQARKEQYFGP.

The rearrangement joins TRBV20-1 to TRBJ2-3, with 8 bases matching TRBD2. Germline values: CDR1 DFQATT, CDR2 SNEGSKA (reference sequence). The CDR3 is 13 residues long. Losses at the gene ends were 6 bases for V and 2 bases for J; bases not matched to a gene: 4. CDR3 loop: CSARTSLTDTQYF. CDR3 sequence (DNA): TGCAGTGCCAGGACTAGCCTCACAGATACGCAGTATTTT.